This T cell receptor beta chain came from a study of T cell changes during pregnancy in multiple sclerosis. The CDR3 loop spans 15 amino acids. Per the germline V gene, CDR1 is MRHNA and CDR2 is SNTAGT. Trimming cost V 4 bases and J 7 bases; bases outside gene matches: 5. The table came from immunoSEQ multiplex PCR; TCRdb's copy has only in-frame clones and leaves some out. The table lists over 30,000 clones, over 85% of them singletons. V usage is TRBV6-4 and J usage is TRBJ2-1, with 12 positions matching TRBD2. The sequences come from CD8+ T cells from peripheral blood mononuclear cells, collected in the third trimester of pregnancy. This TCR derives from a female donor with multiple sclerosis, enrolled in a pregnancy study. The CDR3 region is CASSAETSGGNEQFF. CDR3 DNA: TGTGCCAGCAGTGCAGAGACTAGCGGGGGAAATGAGCAGTTCTTC.